This TCR beta chain is drawn from a study of blood T cell repertoires in COVID-19. Background on the study: Spain, Italy and the United States supplied samples that represented acute and convalescent COVID-19. T cells, B-cell-depleted T cells, or PBMCs supplied cDNA or gDNA.

CDR3 length: 14 residues. V lost 7 bases to trimming and J lost 4 bases, with 18 bases between them. Germline V gene data show CDR1 as SGHRS and CDR2 as YFSETQ. Original methodology: Amplification with reference gene primers provided the estimates of nucleated cell counts. The protocol was immunoSEQ multiplex PCR, while the TCRdb copy is restricted to in-frame clones and leaves out a portion. V and J calls and clone size are copied from that table; D and trimming were computed from the DNA. Of approximately 360,000 clones listed, approximately 88% were seen once; the top ten hold more than 0.95%. This chain joins TRBV5-1 and TRBJ2-7, with D maybe TRBD2 (7 bases). This TCR was recovered from a middle-aged man with acute or convalescent COVID-19. The specimen was peripheral blood. Here the CDR3 DNA reads TGCGCCAGCGACCCAGGGGAGGGCCTTTACGAGCAGTACTTC. It yields the protein CASDPGEGLYEQYF.